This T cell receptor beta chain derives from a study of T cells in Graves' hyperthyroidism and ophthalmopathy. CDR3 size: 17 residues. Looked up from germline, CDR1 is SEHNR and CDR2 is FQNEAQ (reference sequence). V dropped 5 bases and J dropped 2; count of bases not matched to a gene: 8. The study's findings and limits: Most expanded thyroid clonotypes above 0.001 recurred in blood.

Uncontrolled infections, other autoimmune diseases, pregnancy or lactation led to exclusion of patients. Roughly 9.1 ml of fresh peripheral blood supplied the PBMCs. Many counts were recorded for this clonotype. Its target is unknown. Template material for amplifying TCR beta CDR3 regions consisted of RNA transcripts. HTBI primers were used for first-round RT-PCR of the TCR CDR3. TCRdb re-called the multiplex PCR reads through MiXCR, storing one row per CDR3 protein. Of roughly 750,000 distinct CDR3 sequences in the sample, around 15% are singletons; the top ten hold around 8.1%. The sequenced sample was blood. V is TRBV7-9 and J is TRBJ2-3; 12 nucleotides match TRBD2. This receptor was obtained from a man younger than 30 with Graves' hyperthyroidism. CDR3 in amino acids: CASSPRGLAGSTDTQYF. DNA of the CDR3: TGTGCCAGCAGCCCTAGGGGACTAGCGGGTTCCACAGATACGCAGTATTTT.